The present T cell receptor (beta chain) was sequenced within a study of PD-1 blockade in mismatch repair-deficient tumors. Regarding the study as a whole: Tumor-resident clones, often undetectable pretreatment in blood, expanded then contracted after pembrolizumab.

Notes on this clone: Its specificity is not known.

Every patient had mismatch repair deficiency by PCR or immunohistochemistry. Three pembrolizumab responders had their TCRs sequenced. The CDR3 extends over 16 amino acids. V shed 4 bases and J 2 bases; nucleotides not matched to a gene: 8. CDR1 and CDR2 (germline): GTSNPN, SVGIG (reference sequence). Assay: immunoSEQ multiplex PCR; the TCRdb copy retains only in-frame clones and omits some. This table has tens of thousands of clones, more than 75% appearing once. The rearrangement uses TRBV30 and TRBJ1-5, with TRBD1 matching 10 bases. The specimen was peripheral blood, collected roughly 76 weeks after starting pembrolizumab. The TCR originated in an adult with mismatch repair-deficient cancer. The CDR3 nucleotides are TGTGCCTGGACCGGGACAGGGGTCGGTGGCAATCAGCCCCAGCATTTT. Amino acid sequence: CAWTGTGVGGNQPQHF. Complete variable domain (other parts from reference TRBV30 and TRBJ1-5): SQTIHQWPATLVQPVGSPLSLECTVEGTSNPNLYWYRQAAGRGLQLLFYSVGIGQISSEVPQNLSASRPQDRQFILSSKKLLLSDSGFYLCAWTGTGVGGNQPQHFGDGTRLSIL.